Sequencing of this T cell receptor beta chain was carried out in a study of T cell responses to AZD1222 COVID-19 vaccine. Study findings and constraints: White British ancestry dominated among donors, who included more females, and clonal diversity was possibly underestimated.

Only in-frame clones appear in the TCRdb table, and some are missing; sequencing was by immunoSEQ multiplex PCR. The repertoire holds about 99,000 clones, with 70% to 90% as singletons. Details on this clone: Its specificity is unknown.

The sequenced sample was peripheral blood, obtained on day 0 of AZD1222 vaccination. The sequence came from an adult in good health.

This CDR3 is CASSLWGREGTQYF. The CDR3 DNA follows: TGTGCCAGCAGTCTCTGGGGGCGAGAGGGGACCCAGTACTTC. The chain links TRBV27 to TRBJ2-5, with D perhaps matching TRBD1 (6 bases). V was shortened by 5 bases and J by 7 bases, with 17 bases between the two germline ends. CDR3 length equals 14 residues. Germline loops: CDR1 MNHEY, CDR2 SMNVEV (reference sequence).